The 27 T cell receptor beta chains below come from one sample, sequenced in a study of T cells in Graves' hyperthyroidism and ophthalmopathy. Researchers amplified the TCR beta CDR3 regions from RNA transcripts. The study used the HTBI primer set for a first-round RT-PCR of the TCR CDR3. In TCRdb, the multiplex PCR reads were re-called with MiXCR into one record per CDR3 protein. The sample comprises hundreds of thousands of distinct CDR3 sequences, around 13% of which are singletons, and around 9.2% rests with the top ten. Sequenced material: blood. Receptor source: a woman aged 18-29 years with Graves' hyperthyroidism.

This clonotype came up many times. The V gene is TRBV27, the J gene TRBJ1-1; D perhaps matches TRBD1 (5 bases). CDR3 size: 13 residues. Germline V gene lookup returns CDR1 MNHEY and CDR2 SMNVEV (reference sequence). Trimming stripped 6 bases from V and 3 bases from J, with 11 bases between. For the CDR3, the DNA is TGTGCCAGCAGGGTGGGGCAGCACACTGAAGCTTTCTTT. This gives the protein CASRVGQHTEAFF.

This clonotype appeared many times. The V call is TRBV7-3, the J call TRBJ2-2; 7 bases fit TRBD2. Germline CDR1 reads SGHTA; CDR2 reads FQGTGA. The CDR3 totals 16 residues. J was trimmed by 3 bases and V by 5 bases; bases with no gene match: 9. The CDR3 loop reads CASSPREGKYTGELFF. For the CDR3, the DNA is TGTGCCAGCAGCCCCAGGGAGGGAAAGTACACCGGGGAGCTGTTTTTT.

In this sample, this clonotype turned up many times. This sequence joins TRBV28 and TRBJ2-7, with D perhaps TRBD1 (5 bases). The length of the CDR3 is 14 residues. The V end was cut by 8 bases, the J end by 2 bases, with 16 bases between. CDR1 and CDR2 (germline): MDHEN, SYDVKM. CDR3 sequence (DNA): TGTGCCAGCCGAGTCCACAGGTTGGCCTACGAGCAGTACTTC. It encodes CASRVHRLAYEQYF. The entire variable domain, with the rest obtained from reference TRBV28 and TRBJ2-7, is as follows: DVKVTQSSRYLVKRTGEKVFLECVQDMDHENMFWYRQDPGLGLRLIYFSYDVKMKEKGDIPEGYSVSREKKERFSLILESASTNQTSMYLCASRVHRLAYEQYFGPGTRLTVT.

Note on this clonotype: The germline gene is not matched at one end of the junction; a read error may be the cause. The J gene is TRBJ2-7, the V gene TRBV28; no reliable D call. TRBJ2-1 matches the DNA end more closely, so the J call is doubtful. CDR3 length: 13 amino acids. Germline loops: CDR1 MDHEN, CDR2 SYDVKM. CDR3 loop: CASSLSSSYEQFF. CDR3 DNA sequence: TGCGCCAGCAGTTTGAGCAGCTCCTACGAGCAGTTCTTC.

This clonotype was seen ten or more times. This chain uses TRBV7-9 with TRBJ2-1, with 9 nucleotides matching TRBD2. The germline CDR1 and CDR2 sequences are SEHNR and FQNEAQ (reference sequence). The CDR3 runs to 15 residues. Trimming at V came to 2 bases and at J to 8 bases, leaving 7 bases not matched to a gene. DNA of the CDR3: TGTGCCAGCAGCTTAAGTAGCGGGAGTCGGCATGAGCAGTTCTTC. This translates into CASSLSSGSRHEQFF. Complete variable domain (other parts from reference TRBV7-9 and TRBJ2-1): DTGVSQNPRHKITKRGQNVTFRCDPISEHNRLYWYRQTLGQGPEFLTYFQNEAQLEKSRLLSDRFSAERPKGSFSTLEIQRTEQGDSAMYLCASSLSSGSRHEQFFGPGTRLTVL.

This clonotype was seen repeatedly, ten times or more. The J gene is TRBJ1-2, the V gene TRBV12-3 or TRBV12-4; a possible D gene is TRBD1 (5 bases). The V end was cut by 10 bases, the J end by 3 bases, with 21 bases between. CDR3 size: 15 residues. Here the CDR3 DNA reads TGTGCCACCCGCCCCATGGGGGGGATCCACTATGGCTACACCTTC. Amino acids: CATRPMGGIHYGYTF.

There are a few counts of this clonotype. The rearrangement uses TRBV5-1 and TRBJ2-1; D possibly corresponds to TRBD1 (5 bases). The V and J ends lost 4 bases and 10 bases respectively, with 18 bases between them. CDR1 and CDR2 from the germline V gene are SGHRS and YFSETQ. CDR3 length equals 14 residues. The CDR3 here is CASSRTTSTGEQFF. The CDR3 DNA is TGCGCCAGCAGCCGGACGACAAGTACAGGAGAGCAGTTCTTC. The whole variable domain, filled in from reference TRBV5-1 and TRBJ2-1, reads KAGVTQTPRYLIKTRGQQVTLSCSPISGHRSVSWYQQTPGQGLQFLFEYFSETQRNKGNFPGRFSGRQFSNSRSEMNVSTLELGDSALYLCASSRTTSTGEQFFGPGTRLTVL.

There are many counts of this clonotype. The chain recombines TRBV27 with TRBJ1-1; D is undetermined. The CDR3 is made up of 16 amino acids. Trimming removed 2 bases from V and 4 bases from J, with 17 bases in between. The germline gives CDR1 MNHEY, CDR2 SMNVEV (reference sequence). CDR3 sequence (DNA): TGTGCCAGCAGTTTAACGGTCCTGACCCTTGGCACTGAAGCTTTCTTT. Protein sequence: CASSLTVLTLGTEAFF.

Written as DNA, the CDR3 is TGTGCCAGTAGTAGGGGTTCAGGCGGAGGGAGTTCACCCCTCCACTTT. It translates to CASSRGSGGGSSPLHF. The chain has TRBV19 and TRBJ1-6; D remains unclear. The V gene's germline CDR1 is LNHDA and CDR2 SQIVND (reference sequence). The length of the CDR3 is 16 residues. The germline V and J ends were trimmed by 4 bases and 9 bases, with 19 bases remaining between them.

This clonotype was observed at least ten times. The CDR3 region has the DNA TGTGCCAGCAGTTACAATGTGGGTATCTACGAGCAGTACTTC. This translates into CASSYNVGIYEQYF. The chain uses TRBV6-1 and TRBJ2-7; D gene unclear. CDR1 and CDR2 from the germline V gene are MNHNS and SASEGT. This CDR3 region has 14 residues. The V gene lost 5 bases and the J gene lost 3 bases, with 14 bases spanning the gap.

This clonotype was seen more than once but under ten times. This chain connects TRBV9 to TRBJ2-1; 12 nucleotides align to TRBD2. This CDR3 contains 16 residues. Per germline, CDR1 SGDLS and CDR2 YYNGEE. V trimming: 2 bases; J trimming: 3 bases; junction bases outside the gene matches: 3. The CDR3 region is CASSVGTSGYYNEQFF. In nucleotides, the CDR3 is TGTGCCAGCAGCGTGGGGACTAGCGGGTACTACAATGAGCAGTTCTTC.

This chain connects TRBV5-8 to TRBJ2-1, with D maybe TRBD2 (5 bases). Trimming removed 3 bases at V and 9 bases at J, with 10 bases between. This CDR3 region has 12 residues. The germline gives CDR1 SGHTS, CDR2 YDEGEE. The CDR3 is CASSSFRGEQFF. Written as DNA, the CDR3 is TGTGCCAGCAGCTCTTTTCGGGGTGAGCAGTTCTTC.

This clonotype was recorded at least ten times. V gene TRBV28 combines with J gene TRBJ2-5, with TRBD2 as a possible D gene (5 bases). This CDR3 is built from 14 residues. Germline V CDR1 and CDR2: MDHEN, SYDVKM. V was clipped by 5 bases and J by 1 base, with 11 bases between them. The CDR3 sequence: CASSQEVAQETQYF. DNA for the CDR3: TGTGCCAGCAGTCAGGAGGTGGCCCAAGAGACCCAGTACTTC.

This clonotype was counted many times. The chain has TRBV18 and TRBJ2-2; 10 positions agree with TRBD2. V shed 2 bases and J 1 base; nucleotides not matched to a gene: 1. Germline CDR1 KGHSH, CDR2 LQKENI. CDR3 size: 16 residues. The CDR3 nucleotides are TGTGCCAGCTCACCAGCTAGCGGGAGGAACACCGGGGAGCTGTTTTTT. Translation: CASSPASGRNTGELFF.

This clonotype came up many times. The gene calls are TRBV12-5 and TRBJ1-1; perhaps TRBD1 as D (5 bases). Germline V CDR1 and CDR2: LGHNT, FRNRAP. This CDR3 has 15 amino acids. V was clipped by 5 bases and J by 11 bases, with 24 bases between them. CDR3 loop: CASGRSAGGAREAFF. As DNA, the CDR3 is TGTGCTAGTGGTAGAAGCGCGGGAGGGGCCCGAGAGGCTTTCTTT.

Many counts were recorded for this clonotype. The genes are TRBV4-1 and TRBJ2-7; unclear D gene. The CDR3 totals 14 residues. The germline CDR1 and CDR2 sequences are MGHRA and YSYEKL. V was pared by 1 base and J by 2 bases, with 9 bases between. In DNA form, the CDR3 reads TGCGCCAGCAGCCAAGTCTACGGTACCTACGAGCAGTACTTC. It encodes CASSQVYGTYEQYF.

This clonotype occurred many times. The chain's CDR3 is CASSQDVGYTDTQYF. The CDR3 nucleotides are TGTGCCAGCAGCCAAGATGTAGGGTACACAGATACGCAGTATTTT. The genes are TRBV3-1 and TRBJ2-3; D gene uncertain. V lost 0 bases, J lost 2 bases, and 9 bases lay in between. Germline loops: CDR1 LGHDT, CDR2 YNNKEL (reference sequence). This CDR3 spans 15 amino acids.

The rearrangement links TRBV20-1 to TRBJ1-5; D uncertain. There are 10 residues in the CDR3. Germline V CDR1 and CDR2: DFQATT, SNEGSKA (reference sequence). V was cut by 3 bases and J by 10 bases, with 7 bases left in between. CDR3 bases: TGCAGTGCTAGTGGGGAACCCCAGCATTTT. Residues: CSASGEPQHF.

The gene calls are TRBV2 and TRBJ2-1, with D possibly matching TRBD2 (6 bases). Trimming pared 6 bases from V and 0 bases from J, leaving 12 bases between. The CDR3 consists of 15 residues. CDR1 is SNHLY, CDR2 FYNNEI, per germline. CDR3 in amino acids: CASSDGSHSYNEQFF. The CDR3 coding sequence is TGTGCCAGCAGCGACGGGAGTCACTCCTACAATGAGCAGTTCTTC.

Many counts were recorded for this clonotype. The genes are TRBV20-1 and TRBJ2-7; TRBD2 might be the D (5 bases). The CDR3 has 11 amino acids. Germline-derived CDR1 and CDR2 are DFQATT and SNEGSKA (reference sequence). Trimming removed 2 bases from V and 5 bases from J, with 7 bases in between. As DNA, the CDR3 is TGCAGTGCTAGAACTAGAAACGAGCAGTACTTC. Translating gives CSARTRNEQYF.

The genes are TRBV5-4 and TRBJ2-1, with a tentative D call TRBD2 (5 bases). The germline gives CDR1 SGHNT, CDR2 YYREEE (reference sequence). Trimming pared 4 bases from V and 7 bases from J, leaving 18 bases between. The CDR3 sequence is 15 residues long. The CDR3 region is CASSLAAFRSNEQFF. DNA for the CDR3: TGTGCCAGCAGCCTAGCTGCTTTTCGCTCAAATGAGCAGTTCTTC.

The chain is built from TRBV10-3 and TRBJ1-5; D unresolved. CDR3 length equals 13 residues. The ends were cut back, 3 bases at V and 8 bases at J, with 11 bases in the middle. Germline V gene data show CDR1 as ENHRY and CDR2 as SYGVKD. The CDR3 here is CAISDLGGEPQHF. CDR3 in DNA: TGTGCCATCAGTGACTTGGGTGGTGAGCCCCAGCATTTT.

This clonotype was seen ten or more times. This chain uses TRBV2 with TRBJ2-5; 8 bases are shared with TRBD2. The germline V gene encodes CDR1 SNHLY and CDR2 FYNNEI. The CDR3 spans 13 residues. The V segment lost 6 bases and the J segment 7 bases; nucleotides outside the gene matches: 7. The CDR3 DNA reads as TGTGCCAGCAGGACTAGCGATGGGGGGACCCAGTACTTC. Translating it yields CASRTSDGGTQYF.

This clonotype was observed at least ten times. The chain joins TRBV24-1 to TRBJ2-3, with a possible D match to TRBD1 (6 bases). V gave up 4 bases and J gave up 4 bases, with 23 bases separating them. The CDR3 extends over 18 amino acids. CDR1 and CDR2 from the germline V gene are KGHDR and SFDVKD. CDR3 residues: CATSEGLWGQGPPDTQYF. CDR3 bases: TGTGCCACCAGTGAGGGTTTGTGGGGACAAGGGCCCCCAGATACGCAGTATTTT.

This clonotype was found many times. The J gene is TRBJ2-2, the V gene TRBV12-3 or TRBV12-4, with 15 bases fitting TRBD2. V was pared by 6 bases and J by 2 bases, with 4 bases of the junction left unmatched. This CDR3 comprises 17 residues. Here the CDR3 reads CASSPGLAGGNTGELFF. The CDR3 DNA reads as TGTGCCAGCAGCCCGGGACTAGCGGGGGGAAACACCGGGGAGCTGTTTTTT.

This clonotype was counted ten times or more. The chain employs TRBV29-1 and TRBJ2-7; D ambiguous. Deletions cut 0 bases from V and 2 bases from J, with 5 bases between. The germline V gene has CDR1 SQVTM and CDR2 ANQGSEA. The CDR3 length is 12 residues. The CDR3 region has the DNA TGCAGCGTTGAAGATCGGGCCTACGAGCAGTACTTC. It codes for CSVEDRAYEQYF.

This clonotype was seen many times. The chain uses TRBV12-3 or TRBV12-4 and TRBJ2-7; TRBD2 is a possible D gene (6 bases). The CDR3 is 15 residues long. Trimming pared 6 bases from V and 1 base from J, leaving 16 bases between. This CDR3 reads CASRSSSALSYEQYF. The DNA for the CDR3 is TGTGCCAGCAGGTCATCTAGCGCTCTTTCCTACGAGCAGTACTTC.